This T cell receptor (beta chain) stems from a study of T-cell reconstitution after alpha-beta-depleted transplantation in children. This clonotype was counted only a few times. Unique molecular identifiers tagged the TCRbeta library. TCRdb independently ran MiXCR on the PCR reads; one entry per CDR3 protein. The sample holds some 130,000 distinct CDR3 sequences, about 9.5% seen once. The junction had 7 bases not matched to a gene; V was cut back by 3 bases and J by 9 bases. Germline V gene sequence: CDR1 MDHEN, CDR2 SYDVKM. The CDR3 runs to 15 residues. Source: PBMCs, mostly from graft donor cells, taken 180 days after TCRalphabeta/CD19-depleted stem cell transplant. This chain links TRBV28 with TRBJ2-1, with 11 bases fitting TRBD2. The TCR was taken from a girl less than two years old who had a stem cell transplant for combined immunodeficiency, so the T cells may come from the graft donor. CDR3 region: CASSFGLAGGVEQFF. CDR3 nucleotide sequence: TGTGCCAGCAGTTTTGGGCTAGCGGGGGGAGTTGAGCAGTTCTTC.